Listed here is a single T cell receptor (beta chain). Its antigen is still unknown. In the same sample, other DNA sequences code for this CDR3. This sample was taken from a study of cytomegalovirus exposure and HLA in healthy donors. This CDR3 contains 13 residues. Trimming removed 6 bases from V and 2 bases from J; junction bases left unmatched: 0. The germline V gene has CDR1 LNHDA and CDR2 SQIVND (reference sequence). The study ran its PCR with 60 Vbeta and 13 Jbeta primers. Measured with immunoSEQ multiplex PCR; TCRdb has only the in-frame clones, and not every one. Among 150,000 to 200,000 clones listed, approximately 62% were seen once. Findings and limits, study-wide: Previously analyzed data showed that most TCR beta V segments were productive at a frequency of about 90% or about 30%. In a later analysis, an Asian-associated ancestry cluster reportedly showed fewer N-insertions than the approximately 660-donor mean. In terms of immune exposure information, only CMV serostatus was available.

Sequencing was carried out using PBMCs. The rearrangement uses TRBV19 and TRBJ1-5; 8 nucleotides match TRBD1. The sequence came from a man between 50 and 59 years old in good health and CMV-seronegative. The DNA of the CDR3 is TGTGCCAGTAGGGACAGGGGCAATCAGCCCCAGCATTTT. Translation: CASRDRGNQPQHF.